This T cell receptor (beta chain) was retrieved from a study of blood T cell repertoires in COVID-19. Study information: There were acute and convalescent COVID-19 samples, and they came from the United States, Italy and Spain. In each case, the material was cDNA or gDNA derived from T cells, B-cell-depleted T cells, or PBMCs.

Profiling relied on immunoSEQ multiplex PCR, and the TCRdb table lists in-frame clones only, not all of them. The sample yields approximately 230,000 clones, 88% seen once. CDR1 and CDR2 from the germline V gene are SEHNR and FQNEAQ (reference sequence). V was pared by 3 bases and J by 0 bases, with 6 bases of the junction left unmatched. CDR3 length: 18 residues. This clone was counted only a few times. The receptor's source is a man aged 80 or over with acute or convalescent COVID-19. Sequencing was done on a sample of peripheral blood. This chain uses TRBV7-9 with TRBJ2-6, with 9 bases fitting TRBD2. CDR3 amino acids: CASSFSAGGPSGANVLTF. In nucleotides, the CDR3 is TGTGCCAGCAGCTTTTCTGCGGGAGGGCCCTCTGGGGCCAACGTCCTGACTTTC.